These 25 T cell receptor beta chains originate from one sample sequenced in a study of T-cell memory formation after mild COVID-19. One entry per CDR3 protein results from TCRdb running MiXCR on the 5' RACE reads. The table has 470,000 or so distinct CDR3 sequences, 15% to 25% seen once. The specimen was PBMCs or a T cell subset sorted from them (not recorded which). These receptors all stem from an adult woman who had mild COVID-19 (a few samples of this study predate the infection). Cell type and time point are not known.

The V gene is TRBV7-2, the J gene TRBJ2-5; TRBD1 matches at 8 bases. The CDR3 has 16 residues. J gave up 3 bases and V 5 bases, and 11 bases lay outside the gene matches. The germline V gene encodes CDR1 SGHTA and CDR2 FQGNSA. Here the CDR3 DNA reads TGTGCCAGCAGCAGACTCCGGGACAGGCGAGAAGAGACCCAGTACTTC. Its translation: CASSRLRDRREETQYF.

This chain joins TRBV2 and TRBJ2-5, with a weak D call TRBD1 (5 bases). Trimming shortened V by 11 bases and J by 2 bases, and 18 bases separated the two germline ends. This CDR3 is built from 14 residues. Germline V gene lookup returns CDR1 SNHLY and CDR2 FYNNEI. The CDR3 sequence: CAGRLAGFQETQYF. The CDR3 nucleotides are TGTGCCGGGCGATTGGCAGGGTTTCAAGAGACCCAGTACTTC.

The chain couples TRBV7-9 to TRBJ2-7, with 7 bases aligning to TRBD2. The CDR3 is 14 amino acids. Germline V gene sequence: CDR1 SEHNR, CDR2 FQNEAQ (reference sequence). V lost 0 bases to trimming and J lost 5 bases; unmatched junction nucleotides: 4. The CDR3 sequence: CASSLAAGPNEQYF. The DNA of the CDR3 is TGTGCCAGCAGCTTAGCAGCGGGGCCTAACGAGCAGTACTTC.

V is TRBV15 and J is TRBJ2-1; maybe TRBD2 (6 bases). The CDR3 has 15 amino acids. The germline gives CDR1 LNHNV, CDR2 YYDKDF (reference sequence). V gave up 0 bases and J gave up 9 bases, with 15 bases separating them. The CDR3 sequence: CATSRDRHLGGEQFF. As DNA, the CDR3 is TGTGCCACCAGCAGAGATAGGCACCTGGGAGGTGAGCAGTTCTTC.

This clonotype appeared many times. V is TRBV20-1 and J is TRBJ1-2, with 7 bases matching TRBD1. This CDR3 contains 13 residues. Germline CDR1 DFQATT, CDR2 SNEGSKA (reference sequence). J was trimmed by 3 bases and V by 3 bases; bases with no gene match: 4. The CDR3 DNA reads TGCAGTGCTAGGGAAGGACAGGACTATGGCTACACCTTC. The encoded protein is CSAREGQDYGYTF.

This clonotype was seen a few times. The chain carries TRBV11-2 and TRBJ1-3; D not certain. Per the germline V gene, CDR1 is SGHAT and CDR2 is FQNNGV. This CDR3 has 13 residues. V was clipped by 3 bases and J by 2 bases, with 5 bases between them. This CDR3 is CASSLEPGNTIYF. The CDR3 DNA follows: TGTGCCAGCAGCTTGGAGCCTGGAAACACCATATATTTT.

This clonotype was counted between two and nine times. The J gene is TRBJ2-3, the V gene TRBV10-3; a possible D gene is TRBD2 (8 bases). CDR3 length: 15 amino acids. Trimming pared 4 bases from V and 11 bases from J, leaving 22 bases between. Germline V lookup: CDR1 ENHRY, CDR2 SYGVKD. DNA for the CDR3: TGTGCCATCAGTGCAGGACAGGAACCGACTAGCGTGCAGTATTTT. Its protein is CAISAGQEPTSVQYF.

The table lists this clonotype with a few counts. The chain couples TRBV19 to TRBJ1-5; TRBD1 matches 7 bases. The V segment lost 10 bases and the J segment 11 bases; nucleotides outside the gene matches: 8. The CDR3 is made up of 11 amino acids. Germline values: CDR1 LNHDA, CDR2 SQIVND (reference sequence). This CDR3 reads CATRDSLTQHF. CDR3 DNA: TGTGCCACCCGGGACAGTCTGACCCAGCATTTT.

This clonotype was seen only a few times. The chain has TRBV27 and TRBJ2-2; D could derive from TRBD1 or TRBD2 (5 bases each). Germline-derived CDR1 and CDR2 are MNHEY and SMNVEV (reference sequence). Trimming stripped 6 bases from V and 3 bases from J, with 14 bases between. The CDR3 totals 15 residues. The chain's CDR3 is CASRPRGRYTGELFF. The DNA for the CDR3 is TGTGCCAGCAGACCCCGGGGCAGGTACACCGGGGAGCTGTTTTTT.

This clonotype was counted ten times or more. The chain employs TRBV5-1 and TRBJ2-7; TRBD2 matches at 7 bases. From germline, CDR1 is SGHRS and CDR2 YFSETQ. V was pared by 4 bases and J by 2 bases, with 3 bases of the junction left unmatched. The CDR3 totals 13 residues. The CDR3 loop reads CASSRGLAYEQYF. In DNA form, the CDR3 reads TGCGCCAGCAGCCGAGGACTAGCCTACGAGCAGTACTTC. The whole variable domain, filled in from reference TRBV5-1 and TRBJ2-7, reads KAGVTQTPRYLIKTRGQQVTLSCSPISGHRSVSWYQQTPGQGLQFLFEYFSETQRNKGNFPGRFSGRQFSNSRSEMNVSTLELGDSALYLCASSRGLAYEQYFGPGTRLTVT.

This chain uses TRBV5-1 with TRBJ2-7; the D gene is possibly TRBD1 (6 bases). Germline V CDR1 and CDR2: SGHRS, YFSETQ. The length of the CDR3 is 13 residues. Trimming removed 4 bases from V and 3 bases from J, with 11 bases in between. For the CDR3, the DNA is TGCGCCAGCAGCGATCCGGACAGCTACGAGCAGTACTTC. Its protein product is CASSDPDSYEQYF.

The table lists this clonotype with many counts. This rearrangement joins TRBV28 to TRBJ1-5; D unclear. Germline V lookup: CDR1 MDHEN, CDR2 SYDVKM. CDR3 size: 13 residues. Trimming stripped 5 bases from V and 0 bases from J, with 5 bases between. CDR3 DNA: TGTGCCAGCAGTCCCGATAGCAATCAGCCCCAGCATTTT. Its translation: CASSPDSNQPQHF.

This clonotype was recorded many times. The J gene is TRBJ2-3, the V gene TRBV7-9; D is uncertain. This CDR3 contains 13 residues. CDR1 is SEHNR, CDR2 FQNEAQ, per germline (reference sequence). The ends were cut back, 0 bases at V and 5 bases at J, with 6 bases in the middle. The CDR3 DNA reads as TGTGCCAGCAGCTTAGCGGCACTAGATACGCAGTATTTT. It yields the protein CASSLAALDTQYF. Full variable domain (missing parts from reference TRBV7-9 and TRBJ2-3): DTGVSQNPRHKITKRGQNVTFRCDPISEHNRLYWYRQTLGQGPEFLTYFQNEAQLEKSRLLSDRFSAERPKGSFSTLEIQRTEQGDSAMYLCASSLAALDTQYFGPGTRLTVL.

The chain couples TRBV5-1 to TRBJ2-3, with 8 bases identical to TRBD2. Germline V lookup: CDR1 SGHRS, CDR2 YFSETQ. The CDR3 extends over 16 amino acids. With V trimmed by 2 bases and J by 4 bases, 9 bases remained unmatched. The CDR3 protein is CASSLTALAGSDTQYF. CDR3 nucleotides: TGCGCCAGCAGCTTAACCGCCCTAGCGGGCTCAGATACGCAGTATTTT. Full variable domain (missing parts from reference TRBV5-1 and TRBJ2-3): KAGVTQTPRYLIKTRGQQVTLSCSPISGHRSVSWYQQTPGQGLQFLFEYFSETQRNKGNFPGRFSGRQFSNSRSEMNVSTLELGDSALYLCASSLTALAGSDTQYFGPGTRLTVL.

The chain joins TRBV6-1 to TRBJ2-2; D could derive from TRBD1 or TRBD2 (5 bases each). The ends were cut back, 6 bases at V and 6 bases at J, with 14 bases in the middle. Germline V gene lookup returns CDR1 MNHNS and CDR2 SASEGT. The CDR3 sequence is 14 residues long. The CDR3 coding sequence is TGTGCCAGCAGGGTTTGGGGGAAGGCCGGGGAGCTGTTTTTT. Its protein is CASRVWGKAGELFF.

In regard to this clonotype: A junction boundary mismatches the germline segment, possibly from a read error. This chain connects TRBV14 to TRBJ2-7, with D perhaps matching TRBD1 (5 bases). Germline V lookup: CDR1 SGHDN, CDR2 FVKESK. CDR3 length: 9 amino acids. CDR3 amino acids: CASSQWQGF. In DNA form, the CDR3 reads TGTGCCAGCAGCCAATGGCAGGGCTTC.

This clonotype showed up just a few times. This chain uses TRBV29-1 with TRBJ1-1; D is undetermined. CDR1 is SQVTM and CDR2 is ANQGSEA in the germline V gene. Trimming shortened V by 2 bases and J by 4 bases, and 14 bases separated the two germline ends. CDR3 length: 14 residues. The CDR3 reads CSVETRGRVTEAFF. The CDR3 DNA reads TGCAGCGTTGAAACCCGAGGACGAGTCACTGAAGCTTTCTTT. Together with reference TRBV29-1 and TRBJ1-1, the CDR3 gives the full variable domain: SAVISQKPSRDICQRGTSLTIQCQVDSQVTMMFWYRQQPGQSLTLIATANQGSEATYESGFVIDKFPISRPNLTFSTLTVSNMSPEDSSIYLCSVETRGRVTEAFFGQGTRLTVV.

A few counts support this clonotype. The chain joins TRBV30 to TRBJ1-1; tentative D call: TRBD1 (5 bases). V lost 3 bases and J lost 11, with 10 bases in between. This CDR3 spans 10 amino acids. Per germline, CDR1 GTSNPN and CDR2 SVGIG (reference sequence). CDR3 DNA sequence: TGTGCCTGGAGCAGGGTGGGCGCTTTCTTT. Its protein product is CAWSRVGAFF.

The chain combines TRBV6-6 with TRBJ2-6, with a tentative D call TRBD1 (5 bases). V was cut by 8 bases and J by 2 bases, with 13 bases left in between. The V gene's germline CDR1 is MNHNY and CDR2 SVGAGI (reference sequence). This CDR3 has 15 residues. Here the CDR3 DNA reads TGTGCCAGCCTAGTCCAGGGAACTGGGGCCAACGTCCTGACTTTC. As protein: CASLVQGTGANVLTF.

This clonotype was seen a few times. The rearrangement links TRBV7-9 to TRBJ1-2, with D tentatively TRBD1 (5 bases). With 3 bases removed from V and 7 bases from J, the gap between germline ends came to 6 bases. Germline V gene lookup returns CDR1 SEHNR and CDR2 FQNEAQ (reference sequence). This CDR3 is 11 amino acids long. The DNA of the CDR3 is TGTGCCAGCAGCTTTGGGGGTGGCTACACCTTC. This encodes CASSFGGGYTF.

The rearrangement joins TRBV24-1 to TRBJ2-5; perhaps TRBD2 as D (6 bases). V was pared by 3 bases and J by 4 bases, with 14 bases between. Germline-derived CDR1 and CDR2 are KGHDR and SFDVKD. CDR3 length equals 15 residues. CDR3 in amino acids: CATSDLRGAGETQYF. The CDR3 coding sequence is TGTGCCACCAGTGATCTACGCGGGGCTGGAGAGACCCAGTACTTC.

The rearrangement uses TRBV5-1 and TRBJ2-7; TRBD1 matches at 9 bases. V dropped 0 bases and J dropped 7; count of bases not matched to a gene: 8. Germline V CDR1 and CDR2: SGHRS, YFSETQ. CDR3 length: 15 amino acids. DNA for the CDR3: TGCGCCAGCAGCTTGGGGACAGGGGCCGGGCGGGAGCAGTACTTC. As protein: CASSLGTGAGREQYF.

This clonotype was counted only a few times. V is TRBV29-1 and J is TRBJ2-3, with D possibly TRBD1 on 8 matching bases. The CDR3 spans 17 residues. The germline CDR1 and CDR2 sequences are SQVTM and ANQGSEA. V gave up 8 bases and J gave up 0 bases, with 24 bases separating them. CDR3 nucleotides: TGCAGCACCAGAGGCCTGGACAGGGAGGGCAGCACAGATACGCAGTATTTT. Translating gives CSTRGLDREGSTDTQYF.

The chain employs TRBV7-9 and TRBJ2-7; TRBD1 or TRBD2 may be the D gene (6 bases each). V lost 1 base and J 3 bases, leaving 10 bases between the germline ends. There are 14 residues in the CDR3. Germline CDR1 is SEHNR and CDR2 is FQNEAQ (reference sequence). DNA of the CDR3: TGTGCCAGCAGCTTAGAGGGGGGCCGCTACGAGCAGTACTTC. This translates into CASSLEGGRYEQYF.

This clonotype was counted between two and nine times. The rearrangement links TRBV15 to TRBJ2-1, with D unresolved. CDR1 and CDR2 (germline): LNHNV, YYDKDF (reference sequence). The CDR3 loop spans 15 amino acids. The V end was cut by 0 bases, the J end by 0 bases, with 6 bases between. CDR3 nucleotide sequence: TGTGCCACCAGCAGAGAGCGGAGCTCCTACAATGAGCAGTTCTTC. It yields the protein CATSRERSSYNEQFF.